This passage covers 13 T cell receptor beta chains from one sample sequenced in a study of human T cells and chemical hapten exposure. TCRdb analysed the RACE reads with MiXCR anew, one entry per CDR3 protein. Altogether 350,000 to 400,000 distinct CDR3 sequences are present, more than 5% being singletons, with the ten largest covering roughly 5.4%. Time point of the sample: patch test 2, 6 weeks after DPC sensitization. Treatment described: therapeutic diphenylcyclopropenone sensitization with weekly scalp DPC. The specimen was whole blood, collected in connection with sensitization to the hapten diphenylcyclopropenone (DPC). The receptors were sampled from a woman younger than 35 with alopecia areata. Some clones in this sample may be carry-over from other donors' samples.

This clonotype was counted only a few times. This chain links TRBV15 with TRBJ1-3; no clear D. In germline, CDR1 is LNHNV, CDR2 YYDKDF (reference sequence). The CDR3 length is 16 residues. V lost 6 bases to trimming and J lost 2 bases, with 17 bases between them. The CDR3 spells CATSLGVDGTGNTIYF. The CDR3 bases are TGTGCCACCAGTCTTGGGGTGGACGGAACTGGAAACACCATATATTTT.

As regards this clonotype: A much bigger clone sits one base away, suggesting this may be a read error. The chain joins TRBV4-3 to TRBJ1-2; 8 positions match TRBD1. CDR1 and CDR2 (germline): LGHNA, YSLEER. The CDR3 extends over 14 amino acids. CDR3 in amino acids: CASSHRTGSYGHTF. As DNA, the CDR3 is TGCGCCAGCAGCCACCGGACAGGGTCCTATGGCCACACCTTC.

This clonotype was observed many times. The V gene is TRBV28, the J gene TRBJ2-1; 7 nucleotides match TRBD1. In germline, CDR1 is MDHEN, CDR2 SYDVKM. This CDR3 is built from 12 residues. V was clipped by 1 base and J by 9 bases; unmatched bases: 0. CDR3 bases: TGTGCCAGCAGTTTATCAGGGGGTGAGCAGTTCTTC. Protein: CASSLSGGEQFF.

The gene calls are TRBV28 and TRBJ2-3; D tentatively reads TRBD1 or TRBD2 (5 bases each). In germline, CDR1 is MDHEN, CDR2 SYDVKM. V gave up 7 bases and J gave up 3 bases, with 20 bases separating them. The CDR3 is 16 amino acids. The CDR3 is CASNPGTALGTDTQYF. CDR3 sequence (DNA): TGTGCCAGCAACCCTGGGACGGCCCTGGGGACAGATACGCAGTATTTT.

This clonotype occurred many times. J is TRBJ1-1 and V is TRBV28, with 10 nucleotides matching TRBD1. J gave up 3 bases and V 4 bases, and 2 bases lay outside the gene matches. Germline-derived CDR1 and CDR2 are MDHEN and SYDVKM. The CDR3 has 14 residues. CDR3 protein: CASSSGQGYTEAFF. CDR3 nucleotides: TGTGCCAGCAGTTCGGGACAGGGGTACACTGAAGCTTTCTTT.

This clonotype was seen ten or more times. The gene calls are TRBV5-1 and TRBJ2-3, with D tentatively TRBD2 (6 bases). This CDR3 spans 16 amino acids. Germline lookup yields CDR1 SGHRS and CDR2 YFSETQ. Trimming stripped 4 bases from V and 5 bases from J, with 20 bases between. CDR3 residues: CASSDTLTSTGDTQYF. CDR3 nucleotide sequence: TGCGCCAGCAGCGACACCCTAACTAGCACCGGAGATACGCAGTATTTT.

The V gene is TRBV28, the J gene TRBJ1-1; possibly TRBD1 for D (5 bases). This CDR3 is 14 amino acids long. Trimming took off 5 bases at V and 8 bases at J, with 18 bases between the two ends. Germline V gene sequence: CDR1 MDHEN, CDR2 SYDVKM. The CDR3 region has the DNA TGTGCCAGCAGTATTCGGCAGACAGTCTCCGAAGCTTTCTTT. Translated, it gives CASSIRQTVSEAFF.

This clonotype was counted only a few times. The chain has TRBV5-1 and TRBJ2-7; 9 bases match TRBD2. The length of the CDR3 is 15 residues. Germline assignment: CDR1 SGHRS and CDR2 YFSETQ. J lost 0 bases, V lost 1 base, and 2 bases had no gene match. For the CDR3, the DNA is TGCGCCAGCAGCTTGAATAGCGGGGGCTCCTACGAGCAGTACTTC. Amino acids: CASSLNSGGSYEQYF.

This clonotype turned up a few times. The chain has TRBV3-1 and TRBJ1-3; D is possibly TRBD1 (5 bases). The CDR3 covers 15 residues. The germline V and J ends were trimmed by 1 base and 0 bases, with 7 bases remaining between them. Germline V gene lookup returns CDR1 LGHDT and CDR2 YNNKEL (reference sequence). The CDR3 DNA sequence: TGTGCCAGCAGCCAAGCTGGGACCTCTGGAAACACCATATATTTT. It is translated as CASSQAGTSGNTIYF. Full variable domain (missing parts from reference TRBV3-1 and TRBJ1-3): DTAVSQTPKYLVTQMGNDKSIKCEQNLGHDTMYWYKQDSKKFLKIMFSYNNKELIINETVPNRFSPKSPDKAHLNLHINSLELGDSAVYFCASSQAGTSGNTIYFGEGSWLTVV.

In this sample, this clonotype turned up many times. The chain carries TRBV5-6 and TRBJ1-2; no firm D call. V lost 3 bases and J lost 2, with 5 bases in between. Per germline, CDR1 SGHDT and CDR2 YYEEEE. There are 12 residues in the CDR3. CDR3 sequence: CASSYNNYGYTF. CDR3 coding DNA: TGTGCCAGCAGCTATAACAACTATGGCTACACCTTC.

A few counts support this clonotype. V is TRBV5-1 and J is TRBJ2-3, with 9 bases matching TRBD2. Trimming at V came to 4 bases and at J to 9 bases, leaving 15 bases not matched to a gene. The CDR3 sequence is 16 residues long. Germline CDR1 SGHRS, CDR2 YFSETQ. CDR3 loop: CASSLSLAGSRGTQYF. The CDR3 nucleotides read TGCGCCAGCAGCCTTTCCCTAGCGGGGTCGCGTGGCACGCAGTATTTT. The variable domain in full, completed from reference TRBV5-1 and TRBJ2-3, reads KAGVTQTPRYLIKTRGQQVTLSCSPISGHRSVSWYQQTPGQGLQFLFEYFSETQRNKGNFPGRFSGRQFSNSRSEMNVSTLELGDSALYLCASSLSLAGSRGTQYFGPGTRLTVL.

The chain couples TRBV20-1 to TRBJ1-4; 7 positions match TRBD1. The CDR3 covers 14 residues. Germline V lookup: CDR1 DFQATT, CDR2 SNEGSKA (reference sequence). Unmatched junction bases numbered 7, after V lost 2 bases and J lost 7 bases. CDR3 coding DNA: TGCAGTGCTAGACAGGGGGTCGCTGGTGAAAAACTGTTTTTT. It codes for CSARQGVAGEKLFF.

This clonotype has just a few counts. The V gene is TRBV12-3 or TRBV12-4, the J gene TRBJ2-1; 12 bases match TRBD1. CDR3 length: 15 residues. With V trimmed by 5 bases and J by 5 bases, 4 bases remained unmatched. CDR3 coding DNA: TGTGCCAGCAGTCCGGGACAGGGGGCGAACAATGAGCAGTTCTTC. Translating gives CASSPGQGANNEQFF.